This T cell receptor (beta chain) was observed in a study of blood T cell repertoires in COVID-19. This CDR3 has 14 amino acids. The V gene's germline CDR1 is LNHDA and CDR2 SQIVND (reference sequence). The V and J ends lost 6 bases and 4 bases, in that order; junction bases with no gene match: 8. Sequencing used immunoSEQ multiplex PCR; TCRdb keeps in-frame clones, though not all of them. The repertoire holds 150,000 to 200,000 clones, with around 80% as singletons. The J gene is TRBJ1-1, the V gene TRBV19, with 7 bases identical to TRBD1. This TCR was recovered from a woman aged 50 to 65 with acute COVID-19. Input material: PBMCs or T cells enriched from blood (not recorded which). The CDR3 loop is CASSTRQGGTEAFF. CDR3 bases: TGTGCCAGTAGCACCCGACAGGGAGGCACTGAAGCTTTCTTT.